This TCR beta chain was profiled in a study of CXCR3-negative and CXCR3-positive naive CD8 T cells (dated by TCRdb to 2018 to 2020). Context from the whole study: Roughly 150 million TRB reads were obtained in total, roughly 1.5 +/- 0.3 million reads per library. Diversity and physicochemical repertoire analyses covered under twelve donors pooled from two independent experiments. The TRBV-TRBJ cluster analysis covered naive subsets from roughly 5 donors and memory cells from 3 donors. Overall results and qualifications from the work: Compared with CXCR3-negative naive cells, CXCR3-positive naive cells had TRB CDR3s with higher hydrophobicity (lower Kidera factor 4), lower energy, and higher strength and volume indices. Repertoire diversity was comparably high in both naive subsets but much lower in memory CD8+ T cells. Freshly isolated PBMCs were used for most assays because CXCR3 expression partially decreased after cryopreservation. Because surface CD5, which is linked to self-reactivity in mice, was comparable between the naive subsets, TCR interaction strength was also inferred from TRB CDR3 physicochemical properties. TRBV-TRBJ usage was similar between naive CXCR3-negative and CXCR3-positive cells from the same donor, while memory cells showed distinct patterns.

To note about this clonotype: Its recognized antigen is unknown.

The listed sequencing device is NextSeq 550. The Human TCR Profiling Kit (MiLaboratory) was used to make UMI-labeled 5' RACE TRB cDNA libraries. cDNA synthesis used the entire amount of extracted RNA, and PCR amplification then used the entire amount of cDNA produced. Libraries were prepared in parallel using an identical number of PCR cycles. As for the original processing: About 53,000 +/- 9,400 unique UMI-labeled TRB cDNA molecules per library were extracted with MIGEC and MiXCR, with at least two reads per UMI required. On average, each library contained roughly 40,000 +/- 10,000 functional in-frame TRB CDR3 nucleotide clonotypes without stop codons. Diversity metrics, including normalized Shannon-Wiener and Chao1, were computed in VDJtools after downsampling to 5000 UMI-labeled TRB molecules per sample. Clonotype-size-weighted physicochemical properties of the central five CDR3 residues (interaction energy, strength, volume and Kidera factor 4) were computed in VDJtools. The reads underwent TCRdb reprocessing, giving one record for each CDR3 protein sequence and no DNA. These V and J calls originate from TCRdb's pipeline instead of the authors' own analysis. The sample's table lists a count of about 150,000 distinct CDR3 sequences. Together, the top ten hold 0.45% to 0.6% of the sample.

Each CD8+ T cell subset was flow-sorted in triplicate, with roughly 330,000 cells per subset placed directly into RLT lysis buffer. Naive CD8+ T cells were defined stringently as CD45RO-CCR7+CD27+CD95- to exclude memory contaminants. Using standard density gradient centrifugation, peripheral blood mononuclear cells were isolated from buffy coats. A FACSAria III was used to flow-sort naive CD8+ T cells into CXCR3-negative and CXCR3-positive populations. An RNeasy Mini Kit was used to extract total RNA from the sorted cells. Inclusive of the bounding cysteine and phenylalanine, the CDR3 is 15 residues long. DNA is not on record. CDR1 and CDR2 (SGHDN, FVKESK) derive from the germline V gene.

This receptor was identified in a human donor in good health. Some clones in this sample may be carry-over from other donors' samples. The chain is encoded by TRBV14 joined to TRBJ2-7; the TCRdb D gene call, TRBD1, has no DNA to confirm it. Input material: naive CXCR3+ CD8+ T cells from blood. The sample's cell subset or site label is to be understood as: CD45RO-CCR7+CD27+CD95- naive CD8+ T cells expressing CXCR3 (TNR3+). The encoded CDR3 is CASSHLQGMAYEQYF.